Following are 9 T cell receptor beta chains from one sample sequenced in a study of control samples from healthy donors and cancer patients. The method was immunoSEQ multiplex PCR; TCRdb's version includes in-frame clones alone and lacks a portion of them. The sample has some 120,000 clones, 85% to 95% seen once. Material: blood. The origin of the receptors is a man younger than 45 in good health.

This sequence joins TRBV5-1 and TRBJ2-3; a weak D match, TRBD2 (5 bases). Trimming pared 0 bases from V and 6 bases from J, leaving 11 bases between. The CDR3 has 14 residues. The germline V gene has CDR1 SGHRS and CDR2 YFSETQ. The chain's CDR3 is CASSLESPGDTQYF. In DNA form, the CDR3 reads TGCGCCAGCAGCTTGGAATCCCCGGGGGATACGCAGTATTTT.

The table lists this clone with a count of one. The chain couples TRBV5-1 to TRBJ1-1; TRBD1 is a possible D gene (5 bases). Germline V gives CDR1 SGHRS, CDR2 YFSETQ. This CDR3 region has 11 residues. Trimming left V 3 bases short and J 14 bases short, with 14 bases between. CDR3 in amino acids: CASSSGRGSFF. In nucleotides, the CDR3 is TGCGCCAGCAGCTCGGGGCGGGGGTCCTTCTTT.

V usage is TRBV11-2 and J usage is TRBJ2-1; D possibly corresponds to TRBD2 (6 bases). The V gene lost 5 bases and the J gene lost 9 bases, with 23 bases spanning the gap. The CDR3 totals 16 residues. CDR1 SGHAT and CDR2 FQNNGV come from the germline V gene. The CDR3 loop reads CASSPPLAGGRGEQFF. DNA for the CDR3: TGTGCCAGCAGCCCCCCACTAGCTGGGGGTCGAGGTGAGCAGTTCTTC. The full variable domain, completed using reference TRBV11-2 and TRBJ2-1, is EAGVAQSPRYKIIEKRQSVAFWCNPISGHATLYWYQQILGQGPKLLIQFQNNGVVDDSQLPKDRFSAERLKGVDSTLKIQPAKLEDSAVYLCASSPPLAGGRGEQFFGPGTRLTVL.

The chain recombines TRBV5-4 with TRBJ2-5, with 10 bases matching TRBD2. This CDR3 region has 18 residues. Germline V gives CDR1 SGHNT, CDR2 YYREEE (reference sequence). The J segment lost 3 bases and the V segment lost 3 bases, leaving 14 bases of the junction unmatched. The CDR3 spells CASSSDLGVAGGKETQYF. In nucleotides, the CDR3 is TGTGCCAGCAGCTCGGATCTGGGGGTAGCGGGGGGTAAAGAGACCCAGTACTTC.

The chain employs TRBV27 and TRBJ2-7; 7 bases line up with TRBD1. Per germline, CDR1 MNHEY and CDR2 SMNVEV (reference sequence). The CDR3 totals 14 residues. With 5 bases clipped from V and 5 bases from J, the junction kept 9 bases outside the gene matches. This CDR3 is CASSPRTGRNEQYF. The CDR3 nucleotides are TGTGCCAGCAGTCCCCGGACAGGAAGGAACGAGCAGTACTTC.

The genes are TRBV5-5 and TRBJ1-5; weak D call: TRBD1 (6 bases). V lost 2 bases and J 4 bases, leaving 10 bases between the germline ends. Germline lookup yields CDR1 SGHKS and CDR2 YYEKEE (reference sequence). The CDR3 loop spans 14 amino acids. CDR3 in amino acids: CASSLQGENQPQHF. The CDR3, as DNA: TGTGCCAGCAGCTTACAGGGAGAGAATCAGCCCCAGCATTTT.

The chain recombines TRBV9 with TRBJ1-1, with a possible D match to TRBD1 (5 bases). Trimming removed 0 bases at V and 5 bases at J, with 14 bases between. Germline values: CDR1 SGDLS, CDR2 YYNGEE. The CDR3 covers 15 residues. The CDR3 sequence: CASSVGGWGKTEAFF. CDR3 coding DNA: TGTGCCAGCAGCGTAGGCGGATGGGGGAAAACTGAAGCTTTCTTT.

This sequence joins TRBV7-3 and TRBJ2-1; 8 positions agree with TRBD2. The germline V gene encodes CDR1 SGHTA and CDR2 FQGTGA. CDR3 length equals 15 residues. The V and J ends lost 7 bases and 2 bases, in that order; junction bases with no gene match: 7. Written as DNA, the CDR3 is TGTGCCAGCAACCCCAGCGGGGGCGCCTACAATGAGCAGTTCTTC. This gives the protein CASNPSGGAYNEQFF.

This sequence joins TRBV9 and TRBJ2-3; D is unclear. V lost 4 bases and J lost 7, with 13 bases in between. Looked up from germline, CDR1 is SGDLS and CDR2 is YYNGEE. CDR3 length equals 13 residues. The CDR3, as DNA: TGTGCCAGCAGCCTACTTCCACCCAATACGCAGTATTTT. It encodes CASSLLPPNTQYF.